This TCR beta chain was sequenced during a study of cytomegalovirus exposure and HLA in healthy donors. Study results and caveats: When presence/absence was analysed, sequencing depth was taken to be roughly uniform across donors. Some public TCRs appeared in many individuals, while most sequences were rare. Information on immune exposure was restricted to one variable (CMV serostatus). The study reported that TCR beta sequences accurately predicted HLA-A and HLA-B alleles in most subjects.

This clone is a singleton in its sample. As yet, its antigen is unknown. PCR used 60 Vbeta primers and 13 Jbeta primers. Here immunoSEQ multiplex PCR was the method, and the copy in TCRdb shows in-frame clones only, minus some. The sample has about 140,000 clones; 88% are singletons. The sequencing sample was made of PBMCs. This clonotype originated in a woman aged 40 to 49 in good health and CMV-seronegative.

CDR3 in amino acids: CASSQSSAGGPYNEQFF. The CDR3 DNA follows: TGCGCCAGCAGTCAATCGTCGGCGGGAGGACCCTACAATGAGCAGTTCTTC. This chain links TRBV23-1 with TRBJ2-1, with 8 bases lining up with TRBD2. TRBV23-1 falls under the ORF class, with uncertain function. The CDR3 spans 17 residues. Trimming took 0 bases from V and 2 from J; bases not matched to a gene: 6.